This is a list of T cell receptor beta chains from one sample in a study of human CD8 memory T cell subsets. TCRdb re-called the 5' RACE reads; one entry per CDR3 protein, DNA not given. The sample totals about 10,000 distinct CDR3 sequences; its top ten clones hold around 20%. The source material was CD8+ T cells from PBMCs. Source of these receptors: a human donor in good health. Each CDR3 is given with its conserved first and last residue. Size tells how often a clone was seen (once, few, many) or the class of an expanded clone, and some rows leave it out.

- | TRBJ2-3 | TRBV20-1 | CSAEILTGVRTDTQYF
- | TRBJ2-7 | TRBV6-6 | CASVPGGNSYEQYF
- | TRBJ1-1 | TRBV5-1 | CASSLEAVGQVNTEAFF
- | TRBJ2-1 | TRBV7-4 | CASSRRGNEQFF
- | TRBJ1-2 | TRBV12-3/TRBV12-4 | CASSLGRLPNYGYTF
- | TRBJ1-2 | TRBV5-5 | CASSLTSSSCTF
- | TRBJ2-1 | TRBV11-2 | CASSPGAAGGYEQFF
- | TRBJ1-2 | TRBV7-9 | CASSFGQGGNYGYTF
- | TRBJ1-2 | TRBV4-3 | CASSQDHRVYGYGYTF
- | TRBJ1-2 | TRBV2 | CASSLTFTTDNYGYTF
- | TRBJ2-1 | TRBV13 | CASSGSSSYNEQFF
- | TRBJ2-7 | TRBV5-1 | CASSLDYADSSYEQYF
medium-sized | TRBJ1-1 | TRBV7-3 | CASSSGTGNTEAFF
- | TRBJ2-5 | TRBV7-9 | CASSPSGGQYF
- | TRBJ2-7 | TRBV2 | CARGPTKYEQYF
- | TRBJ1-2 | TRBV11-2 | CASTLDLGTGRYGYTF
- | TRBJ1-2 | TRBV15 | CATRPDRNYGYTF
- | TRBJ2-3 | TRBV2 | CASQRVRASSTDTQYF
medium-sized | TRBJ2-7 | TRBV4-3 | CASSQDRGNEQYF
- | TRBJ2-3 | TRBV29-1 | CSVAPGLAGVADTQYF
- | TRBJ1-1 | TRBV5-5 | CASRVDLNTEAFF
medium-sized | TRBJ2-1 | TRBV7-2 | CASSFGTRGYNEQFF
- | TRBJ2-7 | TRBV7-9 | CASSPPFTPVSYEQYF
- | TRBJ1-1 | TRBV10-1 | CASSHGQDEAFF
- | TRBJ2-7 | TRBV12-3/TRBV12-4 | CASSQGLPYEQYF
- | TRBJ2-3 | TRBV4-1 | CASSHSGALGDTQYF
- | TRBJ2-1 | TRBV6-6 | CASTWTISGEQFF
- | TRBJ2-7 | TRBV7-2 | CASSLSQTYEQYF
- | TRBJ2-7 | TRBV7-9 | CASEESSGSYEQYF
- | TRBJ1-1 | TRBV20-1 | CSARDTGRPEAFF
- | TRBJ2-7 | TRBV5-4 | CASSLGTREQYF
- | TRBJ2-3 | TRBV10-3 | CAISESTRGTGGGYTDTQYF
- | TRBJ2-4 | TRBV6-6 | CASSSQGQVSKNIQYF
medium-sized | TRBJ2-7 | TRBV5-4 | CASSVAGTEVSTGQYF
- | TRBJ1-5 | TRBV5-4 | CASSTRGSAQHF
- | TRBJ1-5 | TRBV4-1 | CASSQEVPGGVDQPQHF
- | TRBJ2-7 | TRBV4-2 | CASSHRTSGGSYEQYF
- | TRBJ2-1 | TRBV13 | CASAETQGNEQFF
- | TRBJ2-7 | TRBV4-3 | CASSQDRGLGYEQYF
- | TRBJ1-2 | TRBV10-2 | CASSSAGEGLYGYTF
- | TRBJ2-2 | TRBV7-9 | CASSPSTEPGELFF
medium-sized | TRBJ1-4 | TRBV7-8 | CASSLVRPNEKLFF
- | TRBJ1-1 | TRBV19 | CASSITENTEAFF
- | TRBJ2-7 | TRBV30 | CAWNMNYEQYF
- | TRBJ2-2 | TRBV19 | CASSILAHTFANTGELFF
- | TRBJ2-5 | TRBV12-3/TRBV12-4 | CASSYSGGEETQYF
- | TRBJ1-1 | TRBV11-3 | CASSPGQGAEAFF
- | TRBJ2-1 | TRBV20-1 | CSARDTAGGMINEQFF
- | TRBJ2-7 | TRBV24-1 | CATSEKTGESGEQYF
- | TRBJ2-7 | TRBV4-1 | CASSLKQGASTTYEQYF